A single sample gave rise to the 22 T cell receptor beta chains below, sequenced in a study of blood T cell repertoires in COVID-19 (dated by TCRdb to 2020 to 2022). The library was obtained by the immunoSEQ multiplex PCR assay. The clones in this table, taken by TCRdb from immuneACCESS, are in-frame only. Not every clone is retained; where verified, under half of the shortfall comes from an unresolved V gene, and the cause of the rest is unknown. The sample has roughly 200,000 clones on record, less than 85% of them singletons. The ten largest clones capture approximately 19% of the sample. The sequenced material came from PBMCs or T cells enriched from blood (not recorded which). These receptors were obtained from a man aged 40-50 years who had recovered from COVID-19.

This chain uses TRBV3-1 (or the pseudogene TRBV3-2) with TRBJ1-2; TRBD1 might be the D (5 bases). CDR3 size: 15 residues. V gave up 0 bases and J gave up 8 bases, with 16 bases separating them. Germline V gene lookup returns CDR1 LGHDT and CDR2 YNNKEL (reference sequence). The CDR3 coding sequence is TGTGCCAGCAGCCAAGATAGTCCGCGGGGACGGGGCTACACCTTC. This codes for CASSQDSPRGRGYTF.

The CDR3 loop reads CANSRGSDTEAFF. In DNA form, the CDR3 reads TGTGCCAACTCAAGGGGGTCGGACACTGAAGCTTTCTTT. The rearrangement joins TRBV12-3 or TRBV12-4 to TRBJ1-1; D possibly corresponds to TRBD1 (6 bases). The V and J ends lost 10 bases and 3 bases respectively, with 15 bases between them. The length of the CDR3 is 13 residues.

This clone came up a few times. The chain joins TRBV11-3 to TRBJ2-7; the match to TRBD2 covers 7 bases. J gave up 4 bases and V 5 bases, and 11 bases lay outside the gene matches. The length of the CDR3 is 15 residues. The germline V gene encodes CDR1 SGHNT and CDR2 YENEEA. The CDR3: CASSPDRDYLYEQYF. CDR3 nucleotide sequence: TGTGCCAGCAGCCCGGACCGGGACTACCTATACGAGCAGTACTTC.

This clone has only one observation. The chain couples TRBV3-1 (or the pseudogene TRBV3-2) to TRBJ2-7, with a weak D call TRBD2 (6 bases). The CDR3 extends over 14 amino acids. From germline, CDR1 is LGHDT and CDR2 YNNKEL (reference sequence). Trimming removed 8 bases from V and 4 bases from J, with 18 bases in between. Written as DNA, the CDR3 is TGTGCCAGCGGGGTTGGCGGAGGGCCTTACGAGCAGTACTTC. Translating gives CASGVGGGPYEQYF.

The CDR3 DNA reads TGTGCCAGCAGCTTCGACCAACCAGGGGCCTACGAGCAGTACTTC. Residues: CASSFDQPGAYEQYF. The chain combines TRBV28 with TRBJ2-7; tentative D call: TRBD1 (6 bases). V dropped 6 bases and J dropped 2 bases, with 17 bases sitting between them. Germline loops: CDR1 MDHEN, CDR2 SYDVKM. CDR3 size: 15 residues.

This rearrangement joins TRBV19 to TRBJ1-1; 8 bases align to TRBD1. The V segment lost 4 bases and the J segment 4 bases; nucleotides outside the gene matches: 11. Germline CDR1 LNHDA, CDR2 SQIVND (reference sequence). CDR3 size: 16 residues. CDR3 residues: CASSKGQGTSSTEAFF. In nucleotides, the CDR3 is TGTGCCAGTAGTAAAGGACAGGGAACTTCGAGCACTGAAGCTTTCTTT.

The chain couples TRBV5-5 to TRBJ2-1; 8 bases agree with TRBD2. The germline gives CDR1 SGHKS, CDR2 YYEKEE (reference sequence). This CDR3 spans 15 amino acids. V dropped 6 bases and J dropped 7; count of bases not matched to a gene: 12. Written as DNA, the CDR3 is TGTGCCAGCACCCGAGGGGCTAGCGGGTCGAATGAGCAGTTCTTC. Its protein product is CASTRGASGSNEQFF.

This chain connects TRBV7-2 to TRBJ2-1; the match to TRBD2 covers 10 bases. The J segment lost 0 bases and the V segment lost 1 base, leaving 6 bases of the junction unmatched. The CDR3 runs to 18 residues. CDR1 and CDR2 from the germline V gene are SGHTA and FQGNSA. The CDR3 spells CASSLELAGTLSYNEQFF. DNA of the CDR3: TGTGCCAGCAGCTTAGAACTAGCGGGGACCCTCTCCTACAATGAGCAGTTCTTC. The whole variable domain, filled in from reference TRBV7-2 and TRBJ2-1, reads GAGVSQSPSNKVTEKGKDVELRCDPISGHTALYWYRQSLGQGLEFLIYFQGNSAPDKSGLPSDRFSAERTGGSVSTLTIQRTQQEDSAVYLCASSLELAGTLSYNEQFFGPGTRLTVL.

V usage is TRBV29-1 and J usage is TRBJ1-5; 7 nucleotides align to TRBD1. Germline V gene lookup returns CDR1 SQVTM and CDR2 ANQGSEA. V lost 4 bases to trimming and J lost 3 bases; unmatched junction nucleotides: 3. The CDR3 sequence is 13 residues long. The CDR3 sequence is CSVVTGVNQPQHF. CDR3 DNA: TGCAGCGTTGTAACAGGGGTCAATCAGCCCCAGCATTTT. Full variable domain (missing parts from reference TRBV29-1 and TRBJ1-5): SAVISQKPSRDICQRGTSLTIQCQVDSQVTMMFWYRQQPGQSLTLIATANQGSEATYESGFVIDKFPISRPNLTFSTLTVSNMSPEDSSIYLCSVVTGVNQPQHFGDGTRLSIL.

V is TRBV5-1 and J is TRBJ2-7, with 9 bases fitting TRBD1. Trimming took 1 base from V and 5 from J; bases not matched to a gene: 13. Germline assignment: CDR1 SGHRS and CDR2 YFSETQ. The CDR3 consists of 17 residues. DNA of the CDR3: TGCGCCAGCAGCTTGAGGGGTTCTGGACAGGGGAGGAACGAGCAGTACTTC. It encodes CASSLRGSGQGRNEQYF.

This clone showed up just once. The rearrangement links TRBV7-9 to TRBJ2-7; 11 positions agree with TRBD2. This CDR3 has 14 residues. CDR1 and CDR2 (germline): SEHNR, FQNEAQ (reference sequence). After removal of 5 bases from V and 5 bases from J, the junction contained 5 bases not matched to a gene. CDR3: CASSHSGRADEQYF. In DNA form, the CDR3 reads TGTGCCAGCAGCCATAGCGGGAGGGCCGACGAGCAGTACTTC.

The chain uses TRBV3-1 (or the pseudogene TRBV3-2) and TRBJ2-7; D possibly corresponds to TRBD1 (6 bases). Germline V CDR1 and CDR2: LGHDT, YNNKEL (reference sequence). V was trimmed by 1 base and J by 3 bases, leaving 13 bases between them. The length of the CDR3 is 15 residues. The CDR3 region is CASSQGTVGVYEQYF. The DNA for the CDR3 is TGTGCCAGCAGCCAAGGGACAGTCGGGGTCTACGAGCAGTACTTC.

V gene TRBV24-1 combines with J gene TRBJ2-1; tentatively, D is TRBD2 (5 bases). With 0 bases removed from V and 0 bases from J, the gap between germline ends came to 14 bases. Germline CDR1 reads KGHDR; CDR2 reads SFDVKD. The CDR3 length is 18 residues. CDR3 sequence (DNA): TGTGCCACCAGTGATTTGTCGATGGACTCCAGCTCCTACAATGAGCAGTTCTTC. As protein: CATSDLSMDSSSYNEQFF.

The V gene is TRBV7-2, the J gene TRBJ1-4, with TRBD1 matching 9 bases. With 4 bases clipped from V and 8 bases from J, the junction kept 5 bases outside the gene matches. The germline CDR1 and CDR2 sequences are SGHTA and FQGNSA. This CDR3 contains 14 residues. The CDR3 DNA reads as TGTGCCAGCAGCTCCCGGACAGGGGAGGAAAAACTGTTTTTT. Amino acids: CASSSRTGEEKLFF.

CDR3 in amino acids: CASSPWGTGYNSPLHF. The CDR3 nucleotides read TGTGCCAGCAGCCCATGGGGGACAGGGTATAATTCACCCCTCCACTTT. The chain is built from TRBV11-2 and TRBJ1-6; the match to TRBD1 covers 9 bases. In germline, CDR1 is SGHAT, CDR2 FQNNGV. The CDR3 totals 16 residues. The J segment lost 4 bases and the V segment lost 5 bases, leaving 6 bases of the junction unmatched.

The V gene is TRBV13, the J gene TRBJ1-1; a weak D match, TRBD1 (5 bases). V was clipped by 7 bases and J by 0 bases, with 12 bases between them. This CDR3 comprises 14 residues. The germline CDR1 and CDR2 sequences are PRHDT and FYEKMQ (reference sequence). The CDR3 bases are TGTGCCAGCAACACGGGACTCCTGAACACTGAAGCTTTCTTT. The encoded protein is CASNTGLLNTEAFF. Together with reference TRBV13 and TRBJ1-1, the CDR3 gives the full variable domain: AAGVIQSPRHLIKEKRETATLKCYPIPRHDTVYWYQQGPGQDPQFLISFYEKMQSDKGSIPDRFSAQQFSDYHSELNMSSLELGDSALYFCASNTGLLNTEAFFGQGTRLTVV.

The genes are TRBV5-1 and TRBJ2-7, with 12 nucleotides matching TRBD1. V shed 7 bases and J 7 bases; nucleotides not matched to a gene: 6. Germline values: CDR1 SGHRS, CDR2 YFSETQ. This CDR3 contains 13 residues. In DNA, the CDR3 is TGCGCCAGCGGGACAGGGGGCAGGAAGGAGCAGTACTTC. Translation: CASGTGGRKEQYF.

The chain combines TRBV10-2 with TRBJ1-1; 12 nucleotides align to TRBD1. The V gene end was trimmed by 4 bases and the J gene end by 8 bases; junction bases not matched to a gene: 8. This CDR3 region has 15 residues. CDR1 is WSHSY and CDR2 is SAAADI in the germline V gene. The CDR3, as DNA: TGCGCCAGCAGTGGGTTGGGGACAGGGGGCACAGAAGCTTTCTTT. This translates into CASSGLGTGGTEAFF.

This clone was seen once. CDR3 nucleotide sequence: TGTGCCAGCAGTGACGAGTTAGGCTACACCTTC. This gives the protein CASSDELGYTF. The V call is TRBV6-4, the J call TRBJ1-2; no clear D. The CDR3 length is 11 residues. Trimming stripped 2 bases from V and 8 bases from J, with 6 bases between. CDR1 and CDR2 from the germline V gene are MRHNA and SNTAGT.

The rearrangement uses TRBV7-9 and TRBJ1-6; D not resolved. Germline V lookup: CDR1 SEHNR, CDR2 FQNEAQ (reference sequence). CDR3 size: 12 residues. Trimming removed 5 bases at V and 11 bases at J, with 10 bases between. The CDR3 sequence is CASSLEGTPLHF. CDR3 DNA: TGTGCCAGCAGCCTCGAGGGCACACCCCTCCACTTT.

The J gene is TRBJ2-7, the V gene TRBV21-1; the table's TRBD2 call for D was not verified on the DNA. TRBV21-1 is classified as a pseudogene. There are 15 residues in the CDR3. The CDR3 sequence: CASSKTTILSYEQYF. DNA for the CDR3: TGTGCCAGCAGCAAGACTACAATCCTGAGCTACGAGCAGTACTTC.

Concerning this clone itself: Other DNA sequences in this sample translate to the same CDR3. This rearrangement joins TRBV7-9 to TRBJ2-7; D unresolved. Trimming left V 5 bases short and J 2 bases short, with 7 bases between. In germline, CDR1 is SEHNR, CDR2 FQNEAQ (reference sequence). This CDR3 has 12 amino acids. CDR3 amino acids: CASSPGAYEQYF. CDR3 coding DNA: TGTGCCAGCAGCCCCGGAGCCTACGAGCAGTACTTC.